This T cell receptor (beta chain) was observed in a study of shared clonotypes between healthy human individuals. General observations from the study: Rarefaction showed that sequencing of sorted subsets was incomplete (despite large depth).

Trimming shortened V by 1 base and J by 9 bases, and 16 bases separated the two germline ends. The CDR3 consists of 15 residues. CDR1 and CDR2 (germline): SNHLY, FYNNEI. With regard to this clone: Its antigen is unknown.

Over several immunoSEQ plates, each subset's genomic DNA was distributed in even portions. Generated by immunoSEQ multiplex PCR, the TCRdb table keeps only in-frame clones and is missing some. Of over 2 million clones listed, approximately 94% are singletons. Naive CD8 cells lacked CD45RO, underwent positive selection for CCR7 and left out terminally differentiated effector memory CD45RA+ cells. The V gene is TRBV2, the J gene TRBJ2-1, with a weak D call TRBD1 (5 bases). The material sequenced was naive CD8+ T cells sorted from blood. The TCR comes from a man aged 18 to 30 in good health. CDR3 in amino acids: CASSEGGRWPLEQFF. The CDR3 DNA sequence: TGTGCCAGCAGTGAAGGGGGCCGATGGCCTCTTGAGCAGTTCTTC.